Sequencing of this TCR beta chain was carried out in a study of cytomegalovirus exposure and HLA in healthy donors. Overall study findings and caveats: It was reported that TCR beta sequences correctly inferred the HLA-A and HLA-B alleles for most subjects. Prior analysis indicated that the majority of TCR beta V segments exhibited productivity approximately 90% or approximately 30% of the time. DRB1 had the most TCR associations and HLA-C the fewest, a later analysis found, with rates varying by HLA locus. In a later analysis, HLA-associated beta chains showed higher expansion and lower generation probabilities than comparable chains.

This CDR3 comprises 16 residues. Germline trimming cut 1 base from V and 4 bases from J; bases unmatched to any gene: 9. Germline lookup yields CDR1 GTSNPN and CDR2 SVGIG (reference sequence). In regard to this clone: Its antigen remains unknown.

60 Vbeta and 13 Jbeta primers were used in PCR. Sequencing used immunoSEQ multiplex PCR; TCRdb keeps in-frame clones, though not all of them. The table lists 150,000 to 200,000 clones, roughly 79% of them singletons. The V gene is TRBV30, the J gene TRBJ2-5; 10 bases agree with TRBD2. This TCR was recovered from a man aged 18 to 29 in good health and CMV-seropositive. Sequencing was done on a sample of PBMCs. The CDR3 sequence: CAWSGLAGVIGETQYF. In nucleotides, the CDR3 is TGTGCCTGGAGTGGGCTAGCGGGAGTAATAGGAGAGACCCAGTACTTC.